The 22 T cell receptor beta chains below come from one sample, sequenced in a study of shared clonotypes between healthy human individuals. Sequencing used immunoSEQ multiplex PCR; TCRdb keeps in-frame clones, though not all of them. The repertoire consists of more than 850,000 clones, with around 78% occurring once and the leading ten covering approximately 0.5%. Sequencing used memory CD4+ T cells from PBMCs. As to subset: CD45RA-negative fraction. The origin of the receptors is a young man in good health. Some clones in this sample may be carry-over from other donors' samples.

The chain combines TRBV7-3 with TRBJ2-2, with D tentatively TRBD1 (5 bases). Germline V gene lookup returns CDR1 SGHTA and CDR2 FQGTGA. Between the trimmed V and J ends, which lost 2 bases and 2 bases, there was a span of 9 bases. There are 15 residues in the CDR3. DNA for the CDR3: TGTGCCAGCAGCTTAGCCAGGGATAACACCGGGGAGCTGTTTTTT. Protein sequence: CASSLARDNTGELFF. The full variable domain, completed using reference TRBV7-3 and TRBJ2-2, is GAGVSQTPSNKVTEKGKYVELRCDPISGHTALYWYRQSLGQGPEFLIYFQGTGAADDSGLPNDRFFAVRPEGSVSTLKIQRTERGDSAVYLCASSLARDNTGELFFGEGSRLTVL.

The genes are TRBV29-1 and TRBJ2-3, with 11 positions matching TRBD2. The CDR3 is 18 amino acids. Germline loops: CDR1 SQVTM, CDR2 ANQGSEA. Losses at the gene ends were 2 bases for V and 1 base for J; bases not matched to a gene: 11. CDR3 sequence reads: CSVETTSGGPWGTDTQYF. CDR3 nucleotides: TGCAGCGTTGAAACTACTAGCGGGGGACCATGGGGCACAGATACGCAGTATTTT.

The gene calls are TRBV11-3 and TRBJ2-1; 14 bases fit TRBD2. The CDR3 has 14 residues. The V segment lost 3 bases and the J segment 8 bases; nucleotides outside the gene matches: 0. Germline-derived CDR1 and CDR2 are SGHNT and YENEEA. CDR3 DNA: TGTGCCAGCAGCTTGACTAGCGGGAGGGATGAGCAGTTCTTC. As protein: CASSLTSGRDEQFF.

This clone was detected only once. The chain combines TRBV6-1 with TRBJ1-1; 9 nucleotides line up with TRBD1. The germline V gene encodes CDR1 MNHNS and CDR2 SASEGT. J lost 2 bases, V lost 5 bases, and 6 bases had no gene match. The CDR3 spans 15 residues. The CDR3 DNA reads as TGTGCCAGCAGTTTGGGACAGGGATTCAACACTGAAGCTTTCTTT. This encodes CASSLGQGFNTEAFF.

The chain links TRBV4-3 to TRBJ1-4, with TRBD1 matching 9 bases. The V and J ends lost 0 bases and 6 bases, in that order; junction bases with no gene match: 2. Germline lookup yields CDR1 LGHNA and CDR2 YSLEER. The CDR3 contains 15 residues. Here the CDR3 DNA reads TGCGCCAGCAGCCAAGAGACAGGGGGGTATGAAAAACTGTTTTTT. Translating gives CASSQETGGYEKLFF.

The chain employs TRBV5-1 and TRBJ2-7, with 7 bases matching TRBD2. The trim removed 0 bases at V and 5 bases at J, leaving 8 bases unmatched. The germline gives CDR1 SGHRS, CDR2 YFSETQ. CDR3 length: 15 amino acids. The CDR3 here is CASSLEGRGFHEQYF. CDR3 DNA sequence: TGCGCCAGCAGCTTGGAGGGGCGGGGGTTCCACGAGCAGTACTTC. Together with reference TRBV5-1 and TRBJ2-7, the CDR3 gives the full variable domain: KAGVTQTPRYLIKTRGQQVTLSCSPISGHRSVSWYQQTPGQGLQFLFEYFSETQRNKGNFPGRFSGRQFSNSRSEMNVSTLELGDSALYLCASSLEGRGFHEQYFGPGTRLTVT.

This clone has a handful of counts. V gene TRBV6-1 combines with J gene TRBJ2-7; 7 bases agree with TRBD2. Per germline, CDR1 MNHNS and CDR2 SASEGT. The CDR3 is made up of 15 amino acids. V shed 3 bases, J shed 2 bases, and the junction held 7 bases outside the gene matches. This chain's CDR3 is CASSDGSSGPYEQYF. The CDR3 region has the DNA TGTGCCAGCAGTGATGGTTCTAGCGGACCCTACGAGCAGTACTTC.

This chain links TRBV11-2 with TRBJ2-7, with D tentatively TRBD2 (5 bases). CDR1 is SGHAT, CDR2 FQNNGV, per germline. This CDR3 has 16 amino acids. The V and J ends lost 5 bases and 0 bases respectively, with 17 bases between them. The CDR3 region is CASSQPSGSSSYEQYF. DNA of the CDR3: TGTGCCAGCAGCCAACCCTCGGGGTCGAGCTCCTACGAGCAGTACTTC.

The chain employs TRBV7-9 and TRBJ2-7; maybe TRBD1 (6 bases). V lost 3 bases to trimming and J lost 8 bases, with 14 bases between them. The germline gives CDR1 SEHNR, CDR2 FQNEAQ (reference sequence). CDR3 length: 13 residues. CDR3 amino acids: CASSFPQGRQQYF. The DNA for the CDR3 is TGTGCCAGCAGCTTCCCGCAGGGGAGACAGCAGTACTTC.

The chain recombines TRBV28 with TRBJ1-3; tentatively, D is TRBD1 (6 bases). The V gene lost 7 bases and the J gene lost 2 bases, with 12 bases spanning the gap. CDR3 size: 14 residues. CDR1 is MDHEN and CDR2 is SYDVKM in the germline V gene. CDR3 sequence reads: CASTRGGAGNTIYF. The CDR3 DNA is TGTGCCAGCACCCGAGGGGGGGCTGGAAACACCATATATTTT.

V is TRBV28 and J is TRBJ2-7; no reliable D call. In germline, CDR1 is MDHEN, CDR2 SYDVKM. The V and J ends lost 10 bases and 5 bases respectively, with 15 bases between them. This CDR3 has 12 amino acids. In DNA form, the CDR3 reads TGTGCCACTAGACGGCGCGGCGACGAGCAGTACTTC. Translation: CATRRRGDEQYF.

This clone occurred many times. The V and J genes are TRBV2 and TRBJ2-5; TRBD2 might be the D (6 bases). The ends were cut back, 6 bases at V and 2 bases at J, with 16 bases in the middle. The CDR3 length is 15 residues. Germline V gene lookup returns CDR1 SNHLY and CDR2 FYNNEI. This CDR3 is CASRAGGLFQETQYF. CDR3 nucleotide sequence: TGTGCCAGCAGAGCGGGTGGGCTATTTCAAGAGACCCAGTACTTC.

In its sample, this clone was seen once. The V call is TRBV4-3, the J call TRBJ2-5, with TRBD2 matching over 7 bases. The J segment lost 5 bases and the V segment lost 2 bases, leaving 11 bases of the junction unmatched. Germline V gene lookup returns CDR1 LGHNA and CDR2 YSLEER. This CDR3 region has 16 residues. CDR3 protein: CASSQNANAGGETQYF. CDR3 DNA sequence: TGCGCCAGCAGCCAAAACGCGAATGCCGGGGGGGAGACCCAGTACTTC.

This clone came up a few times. Here the CDR3 DNA reads TGTGCCATCAGTCCAGGACTAGCGGGAAACGAGCAGTTCTTC. Translated: CAISPGLAGNEQFF. The V and J genes are TRBV10-3 and TRBJ2-1, with TRBD2 matching 12 bases. The CDR3 has 14 amino acids. Germline values: CDR1 ENHRY, CDR2 SYGVKD. V shed 5 bases, J shed 10 bases, and the junction held 6 bases outside the gene matches.

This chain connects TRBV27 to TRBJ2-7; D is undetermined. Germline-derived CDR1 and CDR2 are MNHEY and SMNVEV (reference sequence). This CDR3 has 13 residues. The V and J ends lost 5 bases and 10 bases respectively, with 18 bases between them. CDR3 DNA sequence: TGTGCCAGCAGTCTTGGCCTCAGGAGCTCCCAGTACTTC. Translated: CASSLGLRSSQYF.

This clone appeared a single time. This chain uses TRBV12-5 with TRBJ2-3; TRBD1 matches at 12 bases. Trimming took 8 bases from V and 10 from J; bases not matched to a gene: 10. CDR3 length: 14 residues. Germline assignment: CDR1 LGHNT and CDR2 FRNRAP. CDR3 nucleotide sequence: TGTGCTAGTCGCGGGACAGGGGGCAAGATAGCGCAGTATTTT. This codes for CASRGTGGKIAQYF.

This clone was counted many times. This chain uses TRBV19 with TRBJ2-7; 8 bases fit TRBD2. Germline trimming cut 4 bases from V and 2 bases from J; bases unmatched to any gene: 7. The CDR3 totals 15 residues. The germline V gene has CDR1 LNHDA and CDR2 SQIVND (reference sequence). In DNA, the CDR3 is TGTGCCAGTAGTACCTCGGGGGGGCCCACCTACGAGCAGTACTTC. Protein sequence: CASSTSGGPTYEQYF.

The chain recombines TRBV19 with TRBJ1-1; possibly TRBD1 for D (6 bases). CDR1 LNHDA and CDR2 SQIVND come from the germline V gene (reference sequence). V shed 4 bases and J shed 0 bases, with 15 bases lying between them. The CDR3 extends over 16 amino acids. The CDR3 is CASSRGLGTMNTEAFF. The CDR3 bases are TGTGCCAGTAGTAGGGGGCTCGGGACCATGAACACTGAAGCTTTCTTT.

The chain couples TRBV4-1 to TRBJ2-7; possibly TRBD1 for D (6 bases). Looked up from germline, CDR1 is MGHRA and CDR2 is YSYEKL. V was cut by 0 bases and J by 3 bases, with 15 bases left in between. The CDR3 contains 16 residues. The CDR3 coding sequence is TGCGCCAGCAGCCAAGATACAGGGCTATCGGTCTACGAGCAGTACTTC. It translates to CASSQDTGLSVYEQYF.

CDR3 bases: TGTGCCAGCAGTTTAAGGACTGCCGGGGAGCTGTTTTTT. Its translation is CASSLRTAGELFF. The rearrangement joins TRBV28 to TRBJ2-2; D may be TRBD2 (5 bases). In germline, CDR1 is MDHEN, CDR2 SYDVKM. Trimming pared 2 bases from V and 6 bases from J, leaving 7 bases between. This CDR3 is built from 13 residues.

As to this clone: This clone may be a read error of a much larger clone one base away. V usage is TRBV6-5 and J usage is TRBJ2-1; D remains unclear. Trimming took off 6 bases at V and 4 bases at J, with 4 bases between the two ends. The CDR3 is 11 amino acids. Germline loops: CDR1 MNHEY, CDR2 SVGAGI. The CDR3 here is CASSPYNEQFF. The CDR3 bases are TGTGCCAGCAGCCCGTACAATGAGCAGTTCTTC.

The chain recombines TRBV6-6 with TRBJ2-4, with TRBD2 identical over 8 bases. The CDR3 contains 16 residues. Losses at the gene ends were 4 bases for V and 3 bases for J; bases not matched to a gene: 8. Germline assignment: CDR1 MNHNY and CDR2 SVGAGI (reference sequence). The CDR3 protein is CASSSLAGRLKNIQYF. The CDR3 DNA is TGTGCCAGCAGTTCCCTAGCGGGCCGACTCAAAAACATTCAGTACTTC.